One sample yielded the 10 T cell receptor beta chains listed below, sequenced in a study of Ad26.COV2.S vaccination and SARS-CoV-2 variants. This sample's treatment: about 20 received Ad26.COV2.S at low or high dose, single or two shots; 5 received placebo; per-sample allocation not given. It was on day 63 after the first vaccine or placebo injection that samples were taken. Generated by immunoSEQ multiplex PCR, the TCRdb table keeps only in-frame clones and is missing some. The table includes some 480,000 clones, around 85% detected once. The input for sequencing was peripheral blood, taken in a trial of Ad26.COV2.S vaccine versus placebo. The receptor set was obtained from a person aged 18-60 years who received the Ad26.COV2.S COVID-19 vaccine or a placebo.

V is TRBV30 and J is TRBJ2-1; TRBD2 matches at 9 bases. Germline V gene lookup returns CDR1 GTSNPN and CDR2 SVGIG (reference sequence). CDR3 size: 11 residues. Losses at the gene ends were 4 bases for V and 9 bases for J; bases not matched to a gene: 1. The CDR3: CAWTSGIEQFF. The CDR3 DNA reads TGTGCCTGGACTAGCGGGATTGAGCAGTTCTTC.

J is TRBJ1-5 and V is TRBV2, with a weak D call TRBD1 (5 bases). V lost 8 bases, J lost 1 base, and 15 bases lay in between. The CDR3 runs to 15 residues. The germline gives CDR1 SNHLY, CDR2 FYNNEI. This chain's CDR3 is CASRVTGMSNQPQHF. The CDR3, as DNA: TGTGCCAGCCGAGTCACAGGTATGAGCAATCAGCCCCAGCATTTT.

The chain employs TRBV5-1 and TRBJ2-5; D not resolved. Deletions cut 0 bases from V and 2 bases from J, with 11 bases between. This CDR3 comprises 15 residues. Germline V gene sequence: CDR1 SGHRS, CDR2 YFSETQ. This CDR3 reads CASSLGQELQETQYF. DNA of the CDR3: TGCGCCAGCAGCTTGGGGCAGGAATTACAAGAGACCCAGTACTTC.

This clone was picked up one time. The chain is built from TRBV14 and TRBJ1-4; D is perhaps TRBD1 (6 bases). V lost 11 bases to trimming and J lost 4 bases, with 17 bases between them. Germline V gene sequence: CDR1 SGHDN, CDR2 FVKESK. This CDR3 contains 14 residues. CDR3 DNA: TGTGCCCAGCCGGCGGGACACTTTAATGAAAAACTGTTTTTT. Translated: CAQPAGHFNEKLFF. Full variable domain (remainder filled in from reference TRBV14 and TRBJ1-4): EAGVTQFPSHSVIEKGQTVTLRCDPISGHDNLYWYRRVMGKEIKFLLHFVKESKQDESGMPNNRFLAERTGGTYSTLKVQPAELEDSGVYFCAQPAGHFNEKLFFGSGTQLSVL.

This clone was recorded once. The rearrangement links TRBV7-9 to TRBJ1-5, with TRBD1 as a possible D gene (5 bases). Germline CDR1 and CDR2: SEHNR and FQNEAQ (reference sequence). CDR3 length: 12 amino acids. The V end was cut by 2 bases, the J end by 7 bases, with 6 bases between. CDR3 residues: CASSLRGQPQHF. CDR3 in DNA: TGTGCCAGCAGCTTAAGGGGCCAGCCCCAGCATTTT.

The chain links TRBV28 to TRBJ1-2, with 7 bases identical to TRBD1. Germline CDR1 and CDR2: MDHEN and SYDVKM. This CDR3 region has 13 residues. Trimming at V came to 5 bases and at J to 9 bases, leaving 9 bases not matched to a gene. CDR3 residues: CASSRPGTASYTF. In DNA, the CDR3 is TGTGCCAGCAGTCGACCCGGGACAGCAAGCTACACCTTC.

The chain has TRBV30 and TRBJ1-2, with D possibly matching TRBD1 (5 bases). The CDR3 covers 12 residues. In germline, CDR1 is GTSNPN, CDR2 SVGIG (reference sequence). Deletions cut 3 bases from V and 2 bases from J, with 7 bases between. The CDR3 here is CAWRDKNYGYTF. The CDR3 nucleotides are TGTGCCTGGAGGGACAAGAACTATGGCTACACCTTC.

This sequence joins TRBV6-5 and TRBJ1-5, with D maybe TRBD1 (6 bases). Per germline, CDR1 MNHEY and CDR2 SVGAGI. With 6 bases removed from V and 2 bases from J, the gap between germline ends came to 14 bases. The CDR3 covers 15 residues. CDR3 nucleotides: TGTGCCAGCAGCCAACCAGGGGTGGGCAATCAGCCCCAGCATTTT. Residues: CASSQPGVGNQPQHF.

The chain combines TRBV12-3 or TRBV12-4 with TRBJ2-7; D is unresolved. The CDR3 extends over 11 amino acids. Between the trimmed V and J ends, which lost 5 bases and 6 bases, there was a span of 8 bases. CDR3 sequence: CASSVESEQYF. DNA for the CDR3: TGTGCCAGCAGTGTTGAGTCCGAGCAGTACTTC.

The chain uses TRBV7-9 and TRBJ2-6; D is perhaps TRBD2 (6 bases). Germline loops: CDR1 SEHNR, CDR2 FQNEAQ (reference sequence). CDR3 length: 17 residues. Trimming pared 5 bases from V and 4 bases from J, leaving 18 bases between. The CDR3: CASSQSRERFGANVLTF. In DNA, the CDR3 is TGTGCCAGCAGCCAGTCCCGGGAGCGTTTCGGGGCCAACGTCCTGACTTTC. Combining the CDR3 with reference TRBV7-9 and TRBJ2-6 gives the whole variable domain DTGVSQNPRHKITKRGQNVTFRCDPISEHNRLYWYRQTLGQGPEFLTYFQNEAQLEKSRLLSDRFSAERPKGSFSTLEIQRTEQGDSAMYLCASSQSRERFGANVLTFGAGSRLTVL.